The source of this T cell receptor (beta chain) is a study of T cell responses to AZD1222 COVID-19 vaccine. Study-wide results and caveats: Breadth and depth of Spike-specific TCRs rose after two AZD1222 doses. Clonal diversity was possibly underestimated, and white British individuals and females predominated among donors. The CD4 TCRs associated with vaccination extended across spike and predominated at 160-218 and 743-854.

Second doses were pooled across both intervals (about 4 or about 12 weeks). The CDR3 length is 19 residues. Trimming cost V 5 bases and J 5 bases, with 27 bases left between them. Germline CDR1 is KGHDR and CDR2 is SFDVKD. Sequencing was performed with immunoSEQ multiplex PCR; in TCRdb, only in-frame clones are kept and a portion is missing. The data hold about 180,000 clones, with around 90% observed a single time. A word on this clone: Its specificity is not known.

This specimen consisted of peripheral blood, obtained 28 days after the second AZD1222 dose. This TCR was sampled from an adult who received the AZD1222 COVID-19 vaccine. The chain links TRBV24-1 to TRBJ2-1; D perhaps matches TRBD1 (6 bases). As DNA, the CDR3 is TGTGCCACCAGTGCATACAGGGAGCTAGACCAACCGGTCGACAATGAGCAGTTCTTC. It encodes CATSAYRELDQPVDNEQFF.